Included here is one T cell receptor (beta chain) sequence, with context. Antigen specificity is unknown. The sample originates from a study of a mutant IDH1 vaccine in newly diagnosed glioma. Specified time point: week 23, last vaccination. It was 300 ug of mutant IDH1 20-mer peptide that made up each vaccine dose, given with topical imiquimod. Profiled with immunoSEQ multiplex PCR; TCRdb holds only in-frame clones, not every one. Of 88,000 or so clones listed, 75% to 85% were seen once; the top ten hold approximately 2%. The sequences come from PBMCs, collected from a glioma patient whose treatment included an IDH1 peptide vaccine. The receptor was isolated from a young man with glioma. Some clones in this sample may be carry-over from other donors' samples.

CDR3 in amino acids: CATELQGAFSGNTIYF. The CDR3 DNA reads as TGTGCCACCGAGCTCCAGGGGGCGTTCTCTGGAAACACCATATATTTT. The J gene is TRBJ1-3, the V gene TRBV28; 8 bases align to TRBD1. CDR1 MDHEN and CDR2 SYDVKM come from the germline V gene. This CDR3 is built from 16 residues. V dropped 10 bases and J dropped 0; count of bases not matched to a gene: 11.